The sequence of this T cell receptor beta chain was determined in a study of Ad26.COV2.S vaccination and SARS-CoV-2 variants (dated by TCRdb to the early 2020s). About the investigation overall: Vaccine-arm donors were drawn from COV1001, a multicentre, randomized, double-blind, placebo-controlled phase I-IIa trial of Ad26.COV2.S in healthy adults. Ad26.COV2.S was administered intramuscularly at a dose of 5x10^10 or 1x10^11 viral particles, either as one shot or as two shots given 56 days apart. The specificity and breadth of SARS-CoV-2-reactive T cell receptors after Ad26.COV2.S vaccination were assessed by TCRbeta repertoire sequencing. The TCR-sequenced set comprised approximately 32 samples: around 20 Ad26.COV2.S vaccine recipients, 5 placebo recipients and 8 SARS-CoV-2 convalescent individuals. Trial participants were randomized into five groups of five: low-dose or high-dose Ad26.COV2.S given once or twice, or placebo on both occasions. Investigators remained blinded to trial group allocation during experiments and outcome assessment. General findings and caveats noted by the study authors: Comparable non-spike TCR breadth was observed between vaccine and placebo recipients, consistent with only spike being contained in the vaccine. Spike-specific TCR breadth was higher in Ad26.COV2.S recipients than in placebo recipients (P = 0.0014). It was noted by the authors that total T cell responses may have been underestimated by the TCR breadth and depth analyses. After vaccination, spike-specific CD8+ and CD4+ T cell responses were reported to show substantial breadth. The study lacked the statistical power to compare responses across vaccine doses or regimens.

Of note for this clone: Its antigen is unknown. Qualities for individual bases were not recorded, and no much larger clone is one base off.

The immunoSEQ Assay was used to sequence TCRbeta CDR3 regions. After extraction, genomic DNA underwent amplification by bias-controlled multiplex PCR, followed by high-throughput sequencing. The authors' pipeline ran thus. To quantify the absolute abundance of every unique TCRbeta CDR3 region, sequences were collapsed and filtered. Usable DNA was measured by amplifying reference genes present in all nucleated cells, and TCRbeta template counts were normalized to that usable DNA to estimate T cell fraction. Repertoire TCRs were annotated as SARS-CoV-2-specific by exact matching of V gene, CDR3 amino acid sequence and J gene to a known reactive TCR set. The reference SARS-CoV-2 TCR set was obtained from MIRA and was filtered for enrichment in COVID-19-positive ImmuneCODE repertoires, whereby public or cross-reactive TCRs were removed. Using the MIRA antigens, annotated TCRs were further analysed by specific ORF or by position within an ORF. Depth was the summed frequency of annotated unique rearrangements, while breadth was defined as annotated unique rearrangements over total unique productive rearrangements. Two-sided Wilcoxon rank-sum tests were applied when comparing TCR breadth between groups. The table comes from immuneACCESS by way of TCRdb, which keeps in-frame sequences with V and J called. Part of the clones is missing from these tables; in studies checked, under half for an unresolved V gene and the rest for unknown reasons. From that table come the V and J calls and clone size; the DNA was used to work out D and trimming. The sample table shows 300,000 to 350,000 clones, and around four fifths are seen once. Of the sample, 2.1% falls within the top ten clones.

Spanning cysteine to phenylalanine, the CDR3 consists of 16 amino acids. Only the CDR3 part of the read is kept: 48 bases, read in frame from the first base. Trimming costs V 1 base and J 4 bases, and their ends lie 16 bases apart. CDR1 SGHVS and CDR2 FQNEAQ were looked up in the germline V gene. What the treatment or condition label conveys for this sample: some 19 received Ad26.COV2.S at low or high dose, single or two shots; roughly 5 received placebo; per-sample allocation not given. Repertoires of vaccine and placebo recipients were sequenced from samples taken on day 63 after the first injection. Cohort 1b enrolled around 23 adults aged 18-55 years at a single site in Boston, USA, between 29 July and 7 August 2020. Ad26.COV2.S was a replication-incompetent adenovirus type 26 vector that expressed a prefusion-stabilized SARS-CoV-2 spike protein derived from the original Wuhan strain.

Sequencing used peripheral blood, obtained in a trial of Ad26.COV2.S vaccine versus placebo. The sequence was collected from a person aged 18-65 years who received the Ad26.COV2.S COVID-19 vaccine or a placebo. Rearrangement joined TRBV7-8 to TRBJ1-2; a confident D gene designation cannot be given. DNA sequence: TGTGCCAGCAGCTTAGGACGGCGATTCGGAGCCTATGGCTACACCTTC. It specifies CASSLGRRFGAYGYTF.